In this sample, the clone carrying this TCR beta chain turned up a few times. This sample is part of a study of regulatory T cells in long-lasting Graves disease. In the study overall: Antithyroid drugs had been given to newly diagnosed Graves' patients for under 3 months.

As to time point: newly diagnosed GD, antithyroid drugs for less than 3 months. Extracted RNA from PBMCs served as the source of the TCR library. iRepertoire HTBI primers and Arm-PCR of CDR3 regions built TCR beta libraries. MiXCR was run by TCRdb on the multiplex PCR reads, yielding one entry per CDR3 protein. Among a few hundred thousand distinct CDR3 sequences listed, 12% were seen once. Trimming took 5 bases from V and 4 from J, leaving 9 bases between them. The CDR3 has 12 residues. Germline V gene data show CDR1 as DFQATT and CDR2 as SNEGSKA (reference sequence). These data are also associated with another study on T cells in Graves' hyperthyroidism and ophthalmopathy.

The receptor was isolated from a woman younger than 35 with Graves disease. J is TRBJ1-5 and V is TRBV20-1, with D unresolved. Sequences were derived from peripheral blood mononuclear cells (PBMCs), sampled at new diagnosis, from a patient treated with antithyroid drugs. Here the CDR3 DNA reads TGCAGTGCTGTGAGTGAGAATCAGCCCCAGCATTTT. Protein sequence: CSAVSENQPQHF.